The source of this T cell receptor beta chain is a study of siplizumab effects on memory and regulatory T cells. Regarding the study as a whole: A minor fraction of alloreactive clones, and no more, mapped to unstimulated subsets. The diversity of naive T cells seemed greater than that of memory cells, and their alloresponse contribution seemed major.

Method: immunoSEQ multiplex PCR; TCRdb's copy keeps in-frame clones and lacks some. The data show some 81,000 clones, with 95% seen just once and less than 20% held by the top ten. With regard to this clone: Its target is not known.

The V and J ends lost 4 bases and 2 bases respectively, with 9 bases between them. This CDR3 has 13 amino acids. CDR1 and CDR2 from the germline V gene are MNHEY and SMNVEV (reference sequence). The receptor was derived from a human donor in good health. The sequenced material came from CD8+ T cells sorted from blood. This rearrangement joins TRBV27 to TRBJ2-7; perhaps TRBD1 as D (6 bases). The CDR3 DNA follows: TGTGCCAGCAGTTGGCAGGGGCCCTACGAGCAGTACTTC. Its translation is CASSWQGPYEQYF.